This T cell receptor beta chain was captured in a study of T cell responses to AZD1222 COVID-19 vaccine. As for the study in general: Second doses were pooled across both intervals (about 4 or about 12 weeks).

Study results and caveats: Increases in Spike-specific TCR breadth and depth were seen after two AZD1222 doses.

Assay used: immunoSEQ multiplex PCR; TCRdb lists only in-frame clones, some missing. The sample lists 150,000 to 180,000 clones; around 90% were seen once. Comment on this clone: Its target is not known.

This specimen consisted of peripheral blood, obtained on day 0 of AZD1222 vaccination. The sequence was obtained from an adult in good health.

CDR3 loop: CASSQDKGEWGEQFF. CDR3 nucleotide sequence: TGCGCCAGCAGCCAAGATAAGGGGGAGTGGGGTGAGCAGTTCTTC. This chain connects TRBV4-3 to TRBJ2-1; tentative D call: TRBD1 (6 bases). The CDR3 spans 15 residues. V shed 0 bases and J shed 9 bases, with 15 bases lying between them. CDR1 is LGHNA, CDR2 YSLEER, per germline.